A selection of T cell receptor beta chains follows, all from one sample in a study of blood T cells in healthy people across ages. TCRdb analysed the 5' RACE reads with MiXCR anew, one entry per CDR3 protein. The table has roughly 2 million distinct CDR3 sequences, just under 50% seen once. The sequenced sample consisted of blood. These receptors all stem from a middle-aged woman in good health. The CDR3 runs from the conserved cysteine through the conserved F or W. The D gene is left open where the match is weak. Expanded clones are given a class, and other clones once, few, many or no size at all.

.,17,TRBV4-3,.,TRBJ1-3,CASSQDRWQGHGNTIYF,TGCGCCAGCAGCCAAGACCGGTGGCAGGGGCACGGAAACACCATATATTTT
.,15,TRBV4-3,.,TRBJ2-1,CASSQVGRARTEQFF,TGCGCCAGCAGTCAAGTCGGGCGGGCGAGGACAGAGCAGTTCTTC
.,13,TRBV7-2,.,TRBJ2-1,CASSLMWADEQFF,TGTGCCAGCAGCTTAATGTGGGCCGATGAGCAGTTCTTC
.,16,TRBV4-1,.,TRBJ2-4,CASSQDGWLAKNIQYF,TGCGCCAGCAGCCAGGACGGATGGCTAGCCAAAAACATTCAGTACTTC
.,13,TRBV12-3/TRBV12-4,.,TRBJ2-1,CASSLALSIEQFF,TGTGCCAGCAGTTTAGCGCTTAGTATTGAGCAGTTCTTC
.,18,TRBV7-2,TRBD2,TRBJ2-3,CASSPHAGGYPSTDTQYF,TGTGCCAGCAGCCCACACGCGGGGGGCTACCCTAGCACAGATACGCAGTATTTT
.,14,TRBV15,.,TRBJ2-3,CATSLRVSTDTQYF,TGTGCCACCAGCTTGAGGGTTAGCACAGATACGCAGTATTTT
few,15,TRBV7-6,.,TRBJ2-7,CASSLGQIYSYEQYF,TGTGCCAGCAGCTTAGGACAGATTTACTCCTACGAGCAGTACTTC
once,14,TRBV29-1,.,TRBJ1-1,CSVDWGVTNTEAFF,TGCAGCGTTGATTGGGGGGTCACGAACACTGAAGCTTTCTTT
.,15,TRBV6-5,.,TRBJ2-1,CASSYRGLSYNEQFF,TGTGCCAGCAGTTACAGGGGACTCTCCTACAATGAGCAGTTCTTC
.,16,TRBV25-1,.,TRBJ1-2,CASSEWSQVFPSGYTF,TGTGCCAGCAGTGAATGGTCCCAGGTCTTTCCCTCTGGCTACACCTTC
.,15,TRBV3-1,.,TRBJ2-7,CASSHDGAKGYEQYF,TGTGCCAGCAGCCATGATGGAGCTAAAGGATACGAGCAGTACTTC
few,16,TRBV9,.,TRBJ2-5,CASSPKTALWEETQYF,TGTGCCAGCAGCCCGAAGACAGCCTTATGGGAAGAGACCCAGTACTTC
few,13,TRBV27,.,TRBJ1-5,CASSLSAEQPQHF,TGTGCCAGCAGTTTATCGGCGGAGCAGCCCCAGCATTTT
.,16,TRBV12-3/TRBV12-4,TRBD1,TRBJ1-4,CASRGDRVPTNEKLFF,TGTGCCAGCAGGGGGGACAGGGTACCGACTAATGAAAAACTGTTTTTT
.,16,TRBV11-2,TRBD2,TRBJ2-1,CASSLDRGGLIDEQFF,TGTGCCAGCAGCTTAGACCGGGGGGGCCTGATCGATGAACAGTTCTTC
.,14,TRBV5-4,TRBD1,TRBJ1-2,CASSFGTAGYGYTF,TGTGCCAGCAGCTTCGGGACAGCCGGCTATGGCTACACCTTC
.,18,TRBV5-1,TRBD1,TRBJ2-3,CASSFRGTGLGTTDTQYF,TGCGCCAGCAGCTTTAGGGGGACAGGACTGGGGACCACAGATACGCAGTATTTT
.,16,TRBV27,TRBD2,TRBJ2-5,CASSPSLAGVRWTQYF,TGTGCCAGCAGTCCCTCCCTAGCGGGGGTCCGTTGGACCCAGTACTTC
.,16,TRBV9,TRBD2,TRBJ2-5,CASSVEGTSGFNEQYF,TGTGCCAGCAGCGTAGAAGGGACTAGCGGGTTCAATGAGCAGTACTTC
.,17,TRBV10-3,TRBD2,TRBJ2-2,CAIRNRLAGTNTGELFF,TGTGCCATCAGGAACCGACTAGCGGGGACAAACACCGGGGAGCTGTTTTTT
few,13,TRBV5-1,.,TRBJ1-6,CASSLAGDPPLHF,TGCGCCAGCAGCTTGGCGGGGGATCCACCCCTCCACTTT
once,13,TRBV6-5,.,TRBJ1-2,CASSYPGSRDYTF,TGTGCCAGCAGTTACCCAGGCTCGCGCGACTACACCTTC
.,17,TRBV25-1,TRBD1,TRBJ1-1,CASSVTGGVGSNTEAFF,TGTGCCAGCAGTGTAACAGGGGGCGTGGGCTCGAACACTGAAGCTTTCTTT
.,15,TRBV7-9,.,TRBJ2-3,CASSDGLGFSDTQYF,TGTGCCAGCAGCGATGGACTTGGTTTTTCCGATACGCAGTATTTT
.,12,TRBV20-1,.,TRBJ2-7,CSAVVESYEQYF,TGCAGTGCGGTAGTCGAGAGCTACGAGCAGTACTTC
.,18,TRBV11-2,TRBD2,TRBJ2-3,CASSLAPTSGGALNTQYF,TGTGCCAGCAGCTTAGCCCCAACTAGCGGGGGGGCCTTAAATACGCAGTATTTT
once,17,TRBV27,.,TRBJ2-2,CASSLGQGGIHTGELFF,TGTGCCAGCAGTTTAGGGCAGGGGGGGATCCACACCGGGGAGCTGTTTTTT
.,14,TRBV29-1,TRBD2,TRBJ2-1,CSAIAGGSYNEQFF,TGCAGCGCCATAGCGGGGGGCTCCTACAATGAGCAGTTCTTC
once,14,TRBV20-1,TRBD2,TRBJ2-3,CSAPRGDGTDTQYF,TGCAGTGCACCCCGGGGGGATGGCACAGATACGCAGTATTTT
.,15,TRBV20-1,TRBD2,TRBJ2-1,CSGMEGTSSYNEQFF,TGCAGTGGCATGGAAGGGACTAGCTCCTACAATGAGCAGTTCTTC
.,15,TRBV5-4,.,TRBJ2-7,CASSRKGRGFHEQYF,TGTGCCAGCAGTAGGAAAGGGCGAGGTTTCCACGAGCAGTACTTC
.,14,TRBV6-1,.,TRBJ1-2,CASSDEGAGYGYTF,TGTGCCAGCAGTGACGAGGGTGCGGGCTATGGCTACACCTTC
.,13,TRBV15,.,TRBJ2-3,CATGRGGTDTQYF,TGTGCCACCGGCAGAGGTGGCACAGATACGCAGTATTTT
once,14,TRBV13,.,TRBJ1-2,CASSLESEDRGYTF,TGTGCCAGCAGCTTAGAGTCTGAAGACCGTGGCTACACCTTC
.,18,TRBV7-9,.,TRBJ2-5,CASSLGGPGHVYQETQYF,TGTGCCAGCAGCTTAGGGGGGCCGGGACACGTGTACCAAGAGACCCAGTACTTC
few,15,TRBV6-1,TRBD2,TRBJ2-3,CASRERGLGTDTQYF,TGTGCCAGCAGGGAGCGGGGGTTGGGCACAGATACGCAGTATTTT
.,15,TRBV27,TRBD2,TRBJ2-7,CASSFRLAGDNEQYF,TGTGCCAGCAGTTTTCGACTAGCAGGCGACAATGAGCAGTACTTC
.,13,TRBV25-1,.,TRBJ2-5,CASSDAAEGTQYF,TGTGCCAGCAGTGACGCGGCAGAGGGGACCCAGTACTTC
.,14,TRBV7-6,TRBD1,TRBJ2-1,CASSPGQGQPEQFF,TGTGCCAGCAGCCCTGGACAGGGGCAACCTGAGCAGTTCTTC
.,16,TRBV24-1,.,TRBJ2-1,CATSDAHGTLINEQFF,TGTGCCACCAGTGATGCTCACGGGACCCTGATCAATGAGCAGTTCTTC
.,15,TRBV2,TRBD1,TRBJ1-2,CASSYTYTDREGYTF,TGTGCCAGCAGTTACACCTATACCGACAGGGAAGGCTACACCTTC
.,13,TRBV14,.,TRBJ2-7,CASSQDRRIEQYF,TGTGCCAGCAGCCAAGACAGGAGGATCGAGCAGTACTTC
few,12,TRBV18,.,TRBJ1-2,CASSPSQSGYTF,TGTGCCAGCTCACCATCTCAAAGTGGCTACACCTTC
.,14,TRBV28,.,TRBJ2-1,CASSSPAGYNEQFF,TGTGCCAGCAGTTCCCCGGCAGGTTACAATGAGCAGTTCTTC
few,13,TRBV29-1,TRBD1,TRBJ1-2,CSARDRGFYGYTF,TGCAGCGCTAGAGACAGGGGGTTCTATGGCTACACCTTC
few,13,TRBV20-1,TRBD2,TRBJ2-3,CSARTSSADTQYF,TGCAGTGCAAGGACTAGCAGCGCAGATACGCAGTATTTT
few,15,TRBV24-1,.,TRBJ2-3,CATSDPRGSPDTQYF,TGTGCCACCAGTGATCCCAGGGGTAGCCCAGATACGCAGTATTTT
few,15,TRBV5-1,.,TRBJ2-1,CASSLAGSLGNEQFF,TGCGCCAGCAGCTTGGCCGGCAGTCTGGGCAATGAGCAGTTCTTC
.,13,TRBV12-3/TRBV12-4,.,TRBJ2-1,CASSLTDAHEQFF,TGTGCCAGCAGTCTAACGGACGCCCATGAGCAGTTCTTC
.,16,TRBV20-1,TRBD1,TRBJ1-6,CSARDGRTGSDSPLHF,TGCAGTGCTAGAGATGGTAGGACAGGGAGCGATTCACCCCTCCACTTT
many,15,TRBV6-6,.,TRBJ1-1,CASSYTSRRGLEAFF,TGTGCCAGCAGTTACACGAGTCGGAGGGGTCTTGAAGCTTTCTTT
once,14,TRBV9,.,TRBJ1-2,CASSVDGGGDGYTF,TGTGCCAGCAGCGTAGATGGGGGTGGGGATGGCTACACCTTC
.,16,TRBV11-2,.,TRBJ2-7,CASSSTSPRSSYEQYF,TGTGCCAGCAGCTCCACGTCCCCCCGGAGCTCCTACGAGCAGTACTTC
.,15,TRBV20-1,TRBD1,TRBJ2-7,CSAPPSRQGFREQYF,TGCAGTGCTCCCCCGTCCAGACAGGGCTTTAGAGAGCAGTACTTC
.,20,TRBV6-5,TRBD2,TRBJ2-5,CASSYPGKSGGPLLQETQYF,TGTGCCAGCAGTTACCCGGGCAAGAGCGGGGGGCCCCTCCTCCAAGAGACCCAGTACTTC
.,13,TRBV20-1,TRBD1,TRBJ1-4,CSATTGGNEKLFF,TGCAGTGCCACGACAGGGGGTAATGAAAAACTGTTTTTT
few,16,TRBV7-9,.,TRBJ2-3,CASSLSAGLYTDTQYF,TGTGCCAGCAGCTTATCCGCGGGGCTCTACACAGATACGCAGTATTTT
.,14,TRBV5-1,TRBD1,TRBJ2-7,CASTTGTGNYEQYF,TGCGCCAGCACCACCGGGACAGGCAACTACGAGCAGTACTTC
few,14,TRBV9,.,TRBJ2-7,CASSVATTGAEQYF,TGTGCCAGCAGCGTAGCTACGACGGGGGCCGAGCAGTACTTC